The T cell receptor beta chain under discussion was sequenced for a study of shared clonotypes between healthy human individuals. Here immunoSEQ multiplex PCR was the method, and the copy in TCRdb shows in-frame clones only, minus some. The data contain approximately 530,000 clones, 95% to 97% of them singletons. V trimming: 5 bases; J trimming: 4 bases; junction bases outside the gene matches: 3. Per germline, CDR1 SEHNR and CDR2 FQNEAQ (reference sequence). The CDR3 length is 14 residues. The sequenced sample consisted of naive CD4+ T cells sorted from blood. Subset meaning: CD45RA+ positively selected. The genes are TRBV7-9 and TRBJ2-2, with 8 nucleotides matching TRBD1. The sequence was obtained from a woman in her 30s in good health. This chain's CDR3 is CASSAGGITGELFF. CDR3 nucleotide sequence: TGTGCCAGCAGCGCAGGGGGCATCACCGGGGAGCTGTTTTTT. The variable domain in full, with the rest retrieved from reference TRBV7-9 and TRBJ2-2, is DTGVSQNPRHKITKRGQNVTFRCDPISEHNRLYWYRQTLGQGPEFLTYFQNEAQLEKSRLLSDRFSAERPKGSFSTLEIQRTEQGDSAMYLCASSAGGITGELFFGEGSRLTVL.